Sequencing of this TCR beta chain was carried out in a study of identical twins. TCRdb ran MiXCR on the 5' RACE reads and lists one entry per CDR3 protein. The table records 240,000 or so distinct CDR3 sequences, about 13% of them present only once. Germline CDR1 is DFQATT and CDR2 is SNEGSKA (reference sequence). The V and J ends lost 6 bases and 0 bases respectively, with 15 bases between them. The CDR3 has 14 amino acids. This sample was also put to use in a study of yellow fever vaccine responses in identical twins.

Material for sequencing was memory (CD45RO+) T cells sorted from blood. This receptor was obtained from a woman under 30 in good health. This chain joins TRBV20-1 and TRBJ2-7; weak D call: TRBD2 (6 bases). CDR3 amino acids: CSAIGGDFSYEQYF. In nucleotides, the CDR3 is TGCAGTGCCATAGGAGGGGACTTCTCCTACGAGCAGTACTTC.